One and the same sample provided the 10 T cell receptor beta chains below, sequenced in a study of T cells after yellow fever vaccination. TCRdb re-called the 5' RACE reads through MiXCR, storing one row per CDR3 protein. Here the sample spans 300,000 to 400,000 distinct CDR3 sequences, roughly 4% being singletons. Sequencing was performed on PBMCs, taken 5 days after the yellow fever booster vaccination. These receptors came from a man aged 18-30 years who received the YFV17D yellow fever vaccine.

The chain links TRBV5-1 to TRBJ2-3, with TRBD1 identical over 8 bases. The germline V gene has CDR1 SGHRS and CDR2 YFSETQ. This CDR3 has 15 residues. Germline trimming cut 5 bases from V and 6 bases from J; bases unmatched to any gene: 11. For the CDR3, the DNA is TGCGCCAGCAGTTGGGTCGGACAGGGAGATGATACGCAGTATTTT. Translated: CASSWVGQGDDTQYF.

In its sample, this clonotype was seen many times. The CDR3 loop is CASSQTSSFRLDTQYF. CDR3 coding DNA: TGCGCCAGCAGCCAGACTAGCTCATTCCGCTTAGATACGCAGTATTTT. This chain links TRBV4-3 with TRBJ2-3; TRBD2 matches 7 bases. V lost 3 bases to trimming and J lost 5 bases; unmatched junction nucleotides: 11. The CDR3 has 16 residues. Germline V gene sequence: CDR1 LGHNA, CDR2 YSLEER.

This chain uses TRBV20-1 with TRBJ1-6; the D is unclear. Trimming shortened V by 3 bases and J by 8 bases, and 8 bases separated the two germline ends. The germline gives CDR1 DFQATT, CDR2 SNEGSKA (reference sequence). The CDR3 loop spans 12 amino acids. For the CDR3, the DNA is TGCAGTGCTAGCGGGGAAGATTCACCCCTCCACTTT. It codes for CSASGEDSPLHF.

This clonotype was counted between two and nine times. The rearrangement uses TRBV7-3 and TRBJ2-7; D is uncertain. From germline, CDR1 is SGHTA and CDR2 FQGTGA. Between the trimmed V and J ends, which lost 1 base and 4 bases, there was a span of 17 bases. This CDR3 region has 16 residues. The CDR3 spells CASSLNGPTSFYEQYF. CDR3 nucleotides: TGTGCCAGCAGCTTAAACGGTCCCACCTCGTTTTACGAGCAGTACTTC.

The chain uses TRBV5-1 and TRBJ2-1; 10 bases align to TRBD2. The junction had 4 bases not matched to a gene; V was cut back by 10 bases and J by 3 bases. There are 13 residues in the CDR3. The germline V gene has CDR1 SGHRS and CDR2 YFSETQ. The CDR3 DNA follows: TGCGCCTCCGAGCGGGGGGGCTACAATGAGCAGTTCTTC. As protein: CASERGGYNEQFF.

The chain recombines TRBV5-1 with TRBJ2-3; 11 positions agree with TRBD2. This CDR3 is built from 16 residues. V gave up 2 bases and J gave up 2 bases; unmatched junction bases: 4. CDR1 is SGHRS and CDR2 is YFSETQ in the germline V gene. The CDR3 region has the DNA TGCGCCAGCAGCTTTACTAGCGGGGGCATCACAGATACGCAGTATTTT. It translates to CASSFTSGGITDTQYF.

In this sample, this clonotype turned up many times. J is TRBJ1-1 and V is TRBV6-5, with 7 bases fitting TRBD1. V dropped 6 bases and J dropped 0; count of bases not matched to a gene: 10. This CDR3 is built from 16 residues. Germline V gene data show CDR1 as MNHEY and CDR2 as SVGAGI. The CDR3: CASRSRGQGLNTEAFF. The CDR3 DNA follows: TGTGCCAGCAGATCTAGGGGGCAGGGTTTGAACACTGAAGCTTTCTTT.

The table lists this clonotype with a few counts. The chain carries TRBV18 and TRBJ1-3; D possibly corresponds to TRBD1 (5 bases). The germline gives CDR1 KGHSH, CDR2 LQKENI. This CDR3 has 13 amino acids. V was shortened by 4 bases and J by 4 bases, with 8 bases between the two germline ends. The CDR3 reads CASSLRGGNTIYF. CDR3 in DNA: TGTGCCAGCTCACTGCGGGGCGGAAACACCATATATTTT.

The chain has TRBV9 and TRBJ1-5, with D possibly matching TRBD1 (6 bases). The CDR3 runs 15 residues. V was cut by 1 base and J by 7 bases, with 15 bases left in between. Per the germline V gene, CDR1 is SGDLS and CDR2 is YYNGEE. Written as DNA, the CDR3 is TGTGCCAGCAGCGTACTTGGGGGGCTGGGGCAGCCCCAGCATTTT. Protein product: CASSVLGGLGQPQHF.

This clonotype was detected ten times or more. The chain carries TRBV27 and TRBJ2-7; D call uncertain. The V end lost 2 bases, the J end lost 0 bases, and 11 bases lay between the germline ends. This CDR3 has 15 amino acids. CDR1 is MNHEY, CDR2 SMNVEV, per germline (reference sequence). The CDR3: CASSLVAGSSYEQYF. As DNA, the CDR3 is TGTGCCAGCAGTTTAGTGGCAGGTAGCTCCTACGAGCAGTACTTC.